This T cell receptor beta chain comes out of a study of blood T cell repertoires in COVID-19. Overall study: Samples came from the United States, Italy and Spain, spanning acute and convalescent COVID-19.

As processed by the authors: The assay estimated nucleated cells by amplifying reference gene primers. Here immunoSEQ multiplex PCR was the method, and the copy in TCRdb shows in-frame clones only, minus some. The D gene and trimming were derived from the DNA, and the V and J assignments and clone size from that table. The data hold approximately 390,000 clones, with around 87% observed a single time. Trimming took 6 bases from V and 2 from J, leaving 16 bases between them. The CDR3 is 14 amino acids. Looked up from germline, CDR1 is SQVTM and CDR2 is ANQGSEA. In this sample, this clone turned up once.

The material sequenced was peripheral blood. This clonotype was sampled from a woman aged 60-75 years with COVID-19, enrolled during active disease. The chain couples TRBV29-1 to TRBJ1-2; D gene ambiguous. CDR3 amino acids: CSVRIYDTNYGYTF. CDR3 nucleotides: TGCAGCGTGAGAATTTACGACACGAACTATGGCTACACCTTC.